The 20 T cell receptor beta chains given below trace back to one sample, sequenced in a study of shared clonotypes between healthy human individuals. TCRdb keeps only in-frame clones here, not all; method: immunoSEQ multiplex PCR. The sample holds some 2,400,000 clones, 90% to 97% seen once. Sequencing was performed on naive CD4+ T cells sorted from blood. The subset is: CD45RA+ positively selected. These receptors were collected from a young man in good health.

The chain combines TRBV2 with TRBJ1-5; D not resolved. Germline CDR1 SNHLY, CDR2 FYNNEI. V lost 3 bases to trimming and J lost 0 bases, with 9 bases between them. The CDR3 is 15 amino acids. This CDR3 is CASSDSVYSNQPQHF. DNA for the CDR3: TGTGCCAGCAGTGACTCAGTCTATAGCAATCAGCCCCAGCATTTT.

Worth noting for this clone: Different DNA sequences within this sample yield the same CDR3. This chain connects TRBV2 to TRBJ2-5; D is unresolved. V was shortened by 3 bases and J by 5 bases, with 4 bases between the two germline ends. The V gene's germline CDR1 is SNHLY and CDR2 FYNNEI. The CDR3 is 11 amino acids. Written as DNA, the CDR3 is TGTGCCAGCAGTGAGAGGGAGACCCAGTACTTC. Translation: CASSERETQYF.

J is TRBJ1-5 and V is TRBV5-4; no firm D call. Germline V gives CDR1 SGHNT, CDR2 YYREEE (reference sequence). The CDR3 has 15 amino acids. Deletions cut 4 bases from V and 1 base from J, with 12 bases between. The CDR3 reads CASSPGPKSNQPQHF. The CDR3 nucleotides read TGTGCCAGCAGCCCCGGGCCAAAAAGCAATCAGCCCCAGCATTTT. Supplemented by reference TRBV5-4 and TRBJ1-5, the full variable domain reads ETGVTQSPTHLIKTRGQQVTLRCSSQSGHNTVSWYQQALGQGPQFIFQYYREEENGRGNFPPRFSGLQFPNYSSELNVNALELDDSALYLCASSPGPKSNQPQHFGDGTRLSIL.

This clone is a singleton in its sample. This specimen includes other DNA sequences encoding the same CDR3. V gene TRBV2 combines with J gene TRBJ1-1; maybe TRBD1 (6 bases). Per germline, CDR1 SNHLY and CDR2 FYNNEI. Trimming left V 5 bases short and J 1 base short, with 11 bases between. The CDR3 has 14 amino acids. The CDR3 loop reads CASSLQGSNTEAFF. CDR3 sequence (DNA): TGTGCCAGCAGTCTACAGGGCTCGAACACTGAAGCTTTCTTT.

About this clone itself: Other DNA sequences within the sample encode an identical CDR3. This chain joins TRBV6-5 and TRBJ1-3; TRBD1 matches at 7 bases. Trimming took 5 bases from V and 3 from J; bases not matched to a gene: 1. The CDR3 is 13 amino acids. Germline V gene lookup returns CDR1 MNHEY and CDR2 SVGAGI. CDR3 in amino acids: CASSRTGGNTIYF. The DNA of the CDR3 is TGTGCCAGCAGTCGGACAGGTGGAAACACCATATATTTT.

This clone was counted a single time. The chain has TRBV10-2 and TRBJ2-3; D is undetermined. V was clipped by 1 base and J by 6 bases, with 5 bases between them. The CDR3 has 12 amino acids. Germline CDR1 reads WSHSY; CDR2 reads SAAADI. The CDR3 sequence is CASSEWVDTQYF. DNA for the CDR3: TGCGCCAGCAGTGAGTGGGTGGATACGCAGTATTTT.

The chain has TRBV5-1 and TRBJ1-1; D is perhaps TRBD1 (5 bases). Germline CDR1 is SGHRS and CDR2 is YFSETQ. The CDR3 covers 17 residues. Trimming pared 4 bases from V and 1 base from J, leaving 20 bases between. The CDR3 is CASSPPSGLIQNTEAFF. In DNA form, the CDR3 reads TGCGCCAGCAGCCCCCCGTCGGGACTCATCCAGAACACTGAAGCTTTCTTT. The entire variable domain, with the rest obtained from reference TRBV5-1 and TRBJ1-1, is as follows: KAGVTQTPRYLIKTRGQQVTLSCSPISGHRSVSWYQQTPGQGLQFLFEYFSETQRNKGNFPGRFSGRQFSNSRSEMNVSTLELGDSALYLCASSPPSGLIQNTEAFFGQGTRLTVV.

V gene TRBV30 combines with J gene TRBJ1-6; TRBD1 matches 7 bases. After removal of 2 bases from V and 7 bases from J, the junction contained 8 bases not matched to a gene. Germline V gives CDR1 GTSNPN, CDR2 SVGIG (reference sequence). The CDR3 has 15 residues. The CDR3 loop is CAWSSSGTANSPLHF. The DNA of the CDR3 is TGTGCCTGGAGTTCTTCCGGGACAGCGAATTCACCCCTCCACTTT.

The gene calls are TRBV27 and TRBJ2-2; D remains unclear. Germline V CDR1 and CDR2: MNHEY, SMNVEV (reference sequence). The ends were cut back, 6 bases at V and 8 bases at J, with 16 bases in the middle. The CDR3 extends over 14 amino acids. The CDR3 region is CASRPGPEFGELFF. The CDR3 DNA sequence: TGTGCCAGCAGGCCGGGCCCAGAGTTTGGGGAGCTGTTTTTT.

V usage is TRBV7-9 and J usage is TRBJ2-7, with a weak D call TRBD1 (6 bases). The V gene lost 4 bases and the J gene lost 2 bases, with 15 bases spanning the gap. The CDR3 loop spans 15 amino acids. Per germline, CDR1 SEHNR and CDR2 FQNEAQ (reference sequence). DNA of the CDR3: TGTGCCAGCAGCTCCGGACAGTCCGAGGCCTACGAGCAGTACTTC. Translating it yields CASSSGQSEAYEQYF.

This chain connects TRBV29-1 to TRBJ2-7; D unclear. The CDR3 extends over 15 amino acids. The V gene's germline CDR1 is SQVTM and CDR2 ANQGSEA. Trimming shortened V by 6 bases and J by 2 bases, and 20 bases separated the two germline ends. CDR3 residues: CSVVIPISSPYEQYF. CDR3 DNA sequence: TGCAGCGTCGTAATCCCAATAAGTTCTCCCTACGAGCAGTACTTC.

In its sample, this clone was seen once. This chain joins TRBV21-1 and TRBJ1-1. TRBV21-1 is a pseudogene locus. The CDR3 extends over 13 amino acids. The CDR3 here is CASSGVMNTEAFF. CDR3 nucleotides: TGTGCCAGCAGTGGGGTGATGAACACTGAAGCTTTCTTT.

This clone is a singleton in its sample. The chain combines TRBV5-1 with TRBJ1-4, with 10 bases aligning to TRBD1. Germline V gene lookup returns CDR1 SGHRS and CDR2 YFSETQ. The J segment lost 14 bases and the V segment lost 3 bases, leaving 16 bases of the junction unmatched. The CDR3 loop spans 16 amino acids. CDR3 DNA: TGCGCCAGCAGCTCCCAGACAGGGGGCGCGTCCGGTCGGCTGTTTTTT. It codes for CASSSQTGGASGRLFF. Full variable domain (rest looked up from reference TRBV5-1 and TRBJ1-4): KAGVTQTPRYLIKTRGQQVTLSCSPISGHRSVSWYQQTPGQGLQFLFEYFSETQRNKGNFPGRFSGRQFSNSRSEMNVSTLELGDSALYLCASSSQTGGASGRLFFGSGTQLSVL.

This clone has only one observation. CDR3 DNA: TGTGCCAGCAACCGAGAGGGAACTGGAAACACCATATATTTT. Encoded protein: CASNREGTGNTIYF. This rearrangement joins TRBV6-1 to TRBJ1-3; D remains ambiguous. CDR3 length: 14 residues. The germline gives CDR1 MNHNS, CDR2 SASEGT. Trimming took 7 bases from V and 2 from J, leaving 12 bases between them.

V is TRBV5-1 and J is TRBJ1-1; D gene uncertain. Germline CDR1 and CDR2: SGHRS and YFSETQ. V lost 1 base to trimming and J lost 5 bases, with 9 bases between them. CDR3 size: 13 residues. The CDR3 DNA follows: TGCGCCAGCAGCTTGTGGGTGGATACTGAAGCTTTCTTT. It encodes CASSLWVDTEAFF.

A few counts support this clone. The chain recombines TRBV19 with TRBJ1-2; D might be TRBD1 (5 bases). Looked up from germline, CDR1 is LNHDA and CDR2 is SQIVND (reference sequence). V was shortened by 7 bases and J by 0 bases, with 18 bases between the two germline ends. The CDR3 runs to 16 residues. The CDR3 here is CASTEARDGTNYGYTF. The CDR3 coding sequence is TGTGCCAGTACGGAGGCAAGGGACGGAACTAACTATGGCTACACCTTC.

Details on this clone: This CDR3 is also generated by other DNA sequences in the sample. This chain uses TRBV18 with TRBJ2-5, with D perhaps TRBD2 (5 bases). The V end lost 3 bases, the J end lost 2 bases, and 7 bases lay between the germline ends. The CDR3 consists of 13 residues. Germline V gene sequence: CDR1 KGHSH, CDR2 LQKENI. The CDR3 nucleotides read TGTGCCAGCTCACCCACTAGTCAAGAGACCCAGTACTTC. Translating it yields CASSPTSQETQYF.

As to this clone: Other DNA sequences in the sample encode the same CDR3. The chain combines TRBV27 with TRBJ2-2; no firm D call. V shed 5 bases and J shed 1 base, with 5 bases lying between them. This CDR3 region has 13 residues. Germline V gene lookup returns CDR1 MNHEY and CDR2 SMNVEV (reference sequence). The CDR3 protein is CASSPQNTGELFF. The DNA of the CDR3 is TGTGCCAGCAGTCCTCAGAACACCGGGGAGCTGTTTTTT.

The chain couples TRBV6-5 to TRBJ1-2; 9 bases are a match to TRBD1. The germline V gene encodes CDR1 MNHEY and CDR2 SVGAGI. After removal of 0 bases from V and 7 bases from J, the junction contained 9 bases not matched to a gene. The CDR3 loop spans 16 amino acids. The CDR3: CASSYSSFGTGLGYTF. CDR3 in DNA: TGTGCCAGCAGTTACTCGAGTTTCGGGACAGGGCTTGGCTACACCTTC.

The CDR3 DNA reads as TGTGCCACCAGCAGAGATTATAGCGGAAACACCATATATTTT. It specifies CATSRDYSGNTIYF. This chain links TRBV15 with TRBJ1-3; D is uncertain. CDR3 length: 14 residues. Trimming shortened V by 0 bases and J by 4 bases, and 7 bases separated the two germline ends. CDR1 is LNHNV and CDR2 is YYDKDF in the germline V gene (reference sequence).